This is a list of T cell receptor beta chains from one sample in a study of blood T cell repertoires in COVID-19. The repertoire was sequenced with immunoSEQ multiplex PCR; TCRdb's copy has only in-frame clones and lacks some. The sample lists roughly 200,000 clones, around 85% occurring once. Sequencing was carried out using peripheral blood. Receptor source: a woman in her fifties or sixties with acute or convalescent COVID-19. The CDR3 runs from the conserved cysteine through the conserved F or W.

TRBV12-3/TRBV12-4	TRBJ1-5	CASSLERGTPQHF
TRBV7-2	TRBJ2-2	CASSGGLVEGGGELFF
TRBV29-1	TRBJ1-2	CSARDIYGYTF
TRBV20-1	TRBJ1-2	CSRQSGDGYTF
TRBV10-2	TRBJ2-1	CASSESGYYNEQFF
TRBV10-3	TRBJ2-7	CATDQGAREQYF
TRBV30	TRBJ1-5	CAWSVGGEGNQPQHF
TRBV5-6	TRBJ1-5	CASSLGCRVWQPQHF
TRBV24-1	TRBJ2-1	CATSVLTSGSRDEQFF
TRBV5-8	TRBJ2-3	CASSLASGRGTDTQYF
TRBV6-5	TRBJ2-5	CASGSQGRGETQYF
TRBV5-4	TRBJ1-2	CASRLMRANYGYTF
TRBV9	TRBJ2-3	CASSVSLAYSTDTQYF
TRBV19	TRBJ1-3	CASSMGTGSSGNTIYF
TRBV28	TRBJ2-3	CASRLAGVGTDTQYF
TRBV19	TRBJ1-2	CATDQPGDGGYTF
TRBV28	TRBJ1-5	CASKPRTGQNQPQHF
TRBV19	TRBJ2-1	CASRRGTHNEQFF
TRBV28	TRBJ1-2	CASSPLQALPNYGYTF
TRBV3-1/TRBV3-2	TRBJ1-5	CASSQDSSSVGVLPQHF
TRBV10-1	TRBJ2-5	CASWRLAGGGETQYF
TRBV24-1	TRBJ2-3	CATSDLQGWADTQYF
TRBV3-1/TRBV3-2	TRBJ2-2	CASSQGGGIYTGELFF
TRBV19	TRBJ1-3	CASNPPGGVSGNTIYF
TRBV7-9	TRBJ2-5	CASSLGQGKGETQYF
TRBV24-1	TRBJ2-3	CATSDGLAGRYTQYF
TRBV14	TRBJ2-7	CASSQASLSYEQYF
TRBV27	TRBJ1-2	CASSSMAGSGIYGYTF
TRBV13	TRBJ2-5	CASSSGGETQYF
TRBV19	TRBJ1-2	CASRRGGTALDYGYTF
TRBV19	TRBJ2-3	CASSVQGGPDTQYF
TRBV24-1	TRBJ1-2	CATSDPFYGYTF
TRBV7-9	TRBJ1-1	CASILTVLGLMNTEAFF
TRBV15	TRBJ2-6	CATSTAGANVLTF
TRBV18	TRBJ1-6	CASSTGNSPLHF
TRBV5-5	TRBJ1-2	CASSLRTGQNYGYTF
TRBV29-1	TRBJ1-1	CSVLRRDTNTEAFF
TRBV12-3/TRBV12-4	TRBJ1-4	CASSAFLNEKLFF
TRBV19	TRBJ2-5	CASSISGVYRETQYF
TRBV3-1/TRBV3-2	TRBJ1-1	CASSQNFDGVTEAFF
TRBV2	TRBJ2-1	CASSEGTSGFNEQFF
TRBV21-1	TRBJ2-2	CASSALTSGSLAGELFF
TRBV4-2	TRBJ2-5	CASSQDSGGSETQYF
TRBV5-1	TRBJ2-1	CASRAGSGGAKRDNEQFF
TRBV5-1	TRBJ1-1	CASSPAGGNTEAFF
TRBV14	TRBJ2-3	CASSQPGLAVTDTQYF
TRBV7-9	TRBJ1-3	CATPGGSSGNTIYF
TRBV28	TRBJ1-1	CASSLSGGGTEAFF
TRBV11-3	TRBJ2-1	CASSLPRGGLEQFF
TRBV7-9	TRBJ2-1	CASSWTGTAYNEQFF